This T cell receptor beta chain is drawn from a study of tumor-infiltrating lymphocytes in primary liver carcinoma. Across the study: Surgeons treated the primary liver carcinoma of the patients by surgical resection. The study reported T1-T3 N0M0 tumors spanning 4.2 to 10 cm.

Unsorted whole blood yielded blood RNA, and germline DNA was extracted as well. None of the patients had received treatment, and all had chronic HBV infection. General study results and limits: Blood fell significantly below tumors in its top-250-clone fraction (p = 0.039).

TCR beta cDNA came from roughly 550 ng total RNA, primed with a constant-region primer. Modified slightly, ARM-PCR produced TCR beta libraries over three nested multiplex PCR rounds. Primers for the first two PCR rounds were TRBV1-TRBV30 forward primers and a C-beta reverse primer (around 10 cycles per round). TCRdb recomputed calls from the multiplex PCR reads with MiXCR, one row per CDR3 protein. The sample yields about 180,000 distinct CDR3 sequences, about 60% seen once. Germline values: CDR1 SGHRS, CDR2 YFSETQ. The CDR3 is 13 amino acids long, termini counted. The table lists this clonotype with a few counts. Its antigen remains unidentified. No DNA is shown, since the ends of the CDR3 on it are uncertain; the CDR3 is the one TCRdb lists.

This TCR derives from a man aged 35 to 55 with primary liver carcinoma and hepatitis B virus infection. Specimen: peripheral blood. The gene calls are TRBV5-1 and TRBJ2-5; the D segment call TRBD2 is taken from the table without a DNA check. The CDR3 region is CASSFASGATQYF.